Below, 5 T cell receptor beta chains from the same sample are listed, as sequenced in a study of graft-versus-host responses after intestinal transplantation. These receptors' targets are unknown. Only in-frame clones appear in the TCRdb table, and some are missing; sequencing was by immunoSEQ multiplex PCR. The sample lists approximately 100,000 clones; about 90% were seen once. Sample: unstimulated CD4+ T cells sorted from spleen or lymph node cells, taken before intestinal transplant. The origin of the receptors is a human donor who received an intestinal transplant.

The genes are TRBV7-3 and TRBJ1-1; 9 bases align to TRBD1. Germline trimming cut 8 bases from V and 8 bases from J; bases unmatched to any gene: 9. CDR3 length equals 13 residues. The germline V gene has CDR1 SGHTA and CDR2 FQGTGA. The CDR3, as DNA: TGTGCCAGCCGATCAACAGGGGGCTCAGAAGCTTTCTTT. Residues: CASRSTGGSEAFF.

The chain employs TRBV29-1 and TRBJ2-2; D is unresolved. The CDR3 loop spans 14 amino acids. Trimming took 0 bases from V and 6 from J, leaving 11 bases between them. Looked up from germline, CDR1 is SQVTM and CDR2 is ANQGSEA. CDR3 DNA: TGCAGCGTTGAAGATCTCCCTCGTTCCGGGGAGCTGTTTTTT. It is translated as CSVEDLPRSGELFF.

In this sample, this clone turned up once. In nucleotides, the CDR3 is TGTGCCAGCAGTTCCCGGGACAGGGGCTCCTACGAGCAGTACTTC. Amino acids: CASSSRDRGSYEQYF. This sequence joins TRBV6-5 and TRBJ2-7; 10 bases match TRBD1. The CDR3 extends over 15 amino acids. The junction had 3 bases not matched to a gene; V was cut back by 4 bases and J by 0 bases. Looked up from germline, CDR1 is MNHEY and CDR2 is SVGAGI.

CDR3 sequence: CASSLDAAPGSLQYF. The CDR3 DNA reads as TGTGCCAGCAGCTTAGATGCGGCGCCAGGGAGCCTTCAGTACTTC. The genes are TRBV11-2 and TRBJ2-4; D possibly uses TRBD1 or TRBD2 (5 bases each). Deletions cut 0 bases from V and 11 bases from J, with 17 bases between. In germline, CDR1 is SGHAT, CDR2 FQNNGV. This CDR3 spans 15 amino acids.

V gene TRBV9 combines with J gene TRBJ2-1, with 10 nucleotides matching TRBD2. Germline loops: CDR1 SGDLS, CDR2 YYNGEE. Losses at the gene ends were 5 bases for V and 6 bases for J; bases not matched to a gene: 8. The CDR3 is 15 residues long. This chain's CDR3 is CASRPPGLASNEQFF. CDR3 bases: TGTGCCAGCAGACCGCCGGGACTAGCGTCCAATGAGCAGTTCTTC.